This T cell receptor beta chain was profiled in a study of blood T cell repertoires in COVID-19. This CDR3 is built from 16 residues. V lost 1 base, J lost 2 bases, and 7 bases stayed unmatched. CDR1 and CDR2 from the germline V gene are MGHRA and YSYEKL. The data were produced by immunoSEQ multiplex PCR, yet TCRdb's version contains in-frame clones alone and is incomplete. This sample has 250,000 to 350,000 clones, with around 89% found just once. All enrollees were about 18 to 89 years old and from some 24 US areas. Categorization into cohorts depended on clinical history that participants reported.

Sequencing was carried out using PBMCs or T cells enriched from blood (not recorded which). The chain recombines TRBV4-1 with TRBJ2-7; 8 bases align to TRBD2. The receptor comes from a woman aged 18-30 years with acute COVID-19. DNA of the CDR3: TGCGCCAGCAGCCAAGGCGAAGCGGGAGCTCCCTACGAGCAGTACTTC. Its protein is CASSQGEAGAPYEQYF.